This TCR beta chain comes out of a study of shared clonotypes between healthy human individuals. The assay was immunoSEQ multiplex PCR, and TCRdb's table has in-frame clones only and misses some. This table holds 2.3 million or so clones, roughly 93% found once. V lost 3 bases to trimming and J lost 4 bases; unmatched junction nucleotides: 8. The germline V gene encodes CDR1 KGHSH and CDR2 LQKENI. The CDR3 runs to 15 residues. V usage is TRBV18 and J usage is TRBJ2-7, with TRBD2 matching 8 bases. This TCR derives from a man between 18 and 35 years old in good health. Some clones in this sample may be carry-over from other donors' samples. Specimen: naive CD4+ T cells from PBMCs. Subset noted: CD45RA+ positively selected. CDR3 in amino acids: CASSPSRAGEYEQYF. The CDR3 coding sequence is TGTGCCAGCTCACCGAGTCGAGCGGGAGAATACGAGCAGTACTTC.